Below are 16 T cell receptor beta chains sequenced from a single sample in a study of T cell changes during pregnancy in multiple sclerosis (dated by TCRdb to the late 2010s). The method behind the library was the immunoSEQ multiplex PCR assay. Held by TCRdb, this immuneACCESS table contains in-frame sequences only and omits some clones. Under half of the omission traces to an unresolved V gene where checked; the cause of the rest is unknown. Within this sample are roughly 30,000 clones, with around nine tenths of them counted one time only. The ten largest clones take up about 6.8% of the sample. Sequencing used CD8+ T cells from peripheral blood mononuclear cells, obtained after pregnancy. The source is a female donor with multiple sclerosis, enrolled in a pregnancy study.

The chain recombines TRBV2 with TRBJ1-1, with TRBD1 identical over 9 bases. Germline trimming cut 6 bases from V and 2 bases from J; bases unmatched to any gene: 10. This CDR3 comprises 16 residues. Germline V gives CDR1 SNHLY, CDR2 FYNNEI. The CDR3 sequence is CASSPRDRERNTEAFF. The CDR3 region has the DNA TGTGCCAGCAGCCCCCGGGACAGGGAAAGAAACACTGAAGCTTTCTTT.

The chain is built from TRBV4-3 and TRBJ2-3, with TRBD2 matching 12 bases. The germline V gene encodes CDR1 LGHNA and CDR2 YSLEER. After removal of 4 bases from V and 6 bases from J, the junction contained 8 bases not matched to a gene. This CDR3 comprises 16 residues. The CDR3 loop is CASSRNGLAGGDTQYF. CDR3 coding DNA: TGCGCCAGCAGCCGTAACGGGCTAGCGGGAGGGGATACGCAGTATTTT.

The chain links TRBV7-9 to TRBJ2-3, with 8 bases lining up with TRBD2. Germline loops: CDR1 SEHNR, CDR2 FQNEAQ (reference sequence). The CDR3 sequence is 14 residues long. V lost 5 bases to trimming and J lost 6 bases; unmatched junction nucleotides: 7. The CDR3 DNA follows: TGTGCCAGCAGCGACGGACTAGCTGTTGATACGCAGTATTTT. Its translation: CASSDGLAVDTQYF.

This chain connects TRBV4-2 to TRBJ2-7; TRBD2 aligns across 13 bases. CDR3 length equals 17 residues. V shed 2 bases, J shed 4 bases, and the junction held 8 bases outside the gene matches. The V gene's germline CDR1 is LGHNA and CDR2 YNFKEQ. CDR3 sequence: CASSQLRGTSGIYEQYF. The DNA of the CDR3 is TGTGCCAGCAGCCAATTACGGGGGACTAGCGGGATTTACGAGCAGTACTTC.

The rearrangement uses TRBV5-4 and TRBJ2-1; 9 bases map to TRBD1. J lost 9 bases, V lost 0 bases, and 10 bases had no gene match. The germline CDR1 and CDR2 sequences are SGHNT and YYREEE (reference sequence). This CDR3 contains 16 residues. CDR3 sequence: CASSLVWDREFGEQFF. CDR3 bases: TGTGCCAGCAGCTTGGTATGGGACAGGGAATTTGGTGAGCAGTTCTTC.

This clone was counted between two and nine times. The V and J genes are TRBV7-9 and TRBJ2-1; the match to TRBD1 covers 9 bases. Germline V lookup: CDR1 SEHNR, CDR2 FQNEAQ (reference sequence). This CDR3 has 12 amino acids. Germline trimming cut 10 bases from V and 7 bases from J; bases unmatched to any gene: 5. The CDR3 spells CATTGGVNEQFF. CDR3 nucleotides: TGTGCCACGACAGGGGGAGTAAATGAGCAGTTCTTC.

The chain carries TRBV7-6 and TRBJ1-2; tentative D call: TRBD1 (5 bases). There are 11 residues in the CDR3. In germline, CDR1 is SGHVS, CDR2 FNYEAQ. Between the trimmed V and J ends, which lost 11 bases and 8 bases, there was a span of 15 bases. As DNA, the CDR3 is TGTGCCCTCCCGACAGCCATGGGCTACACCTTC. This sequence encodes CALPTAMGYTF.

CDR3 DNA sequence: TGCGCCAGCAGCCAAGATCCCGCGGCCGACAATGAGCAGTTCTTC. This translates into CASSQDPAADNEQFF. V gene TRBV4-3 combines with J gene TRBJ2-1; D not certain. The CDR3 consists of 15 residues. CDR1 LGHNA and CDR2 YSLEER come from the germline V gene. The V end was cut by 0 bases, the J end by 5 bases, with 11 bases between.

This clone was observed a single time. The gene calls are TRBV9 and TRBJ1-5, with D perhaps matching TRBD1 (5 bases). The germline V and J ends were trimmed by 0 bases and 3 bases, with 10 bases remaining between them. The CDR3 has 15 residues. The germline V gene encodes CDR1 SGDLS and CDR2 YYNGEE. The chain's CDR3 is CASSVGQGLNQPQHF. The CDR3 DNA reads as TGTGCCAGCAGCGTAGGCCAGGGCCTCAATCAGCCCCAGCATTTT.

This clone appeared many times. J is TRBJ2-4 and V is TRBV1; the table names TRBD2, a call not compared with the DNA. TRBV1 represents a pseudogene. This CDR3 contains 17 residues. CDR3 DNA sequence: TGCACCAGCAGCGCCGTCCACCCGGGGTACGCCAAAAACATTCAGTACTTC. Translation gives CTSSAVHPGYAKNIQYF.

The V gene is TRBV27, the J gene TRBJ1-1; a possible D gene is TRBD1 (6 bases). CDR1 and CDR2 from the germline V gene are MNHEY and SMNVEV (reference sequence). The length of the CDR3 is 15 residues. V was shortened by 3 bases and J by 4 bases, with 15 bases between the two germline ends. The CDR3 sequence: CASSFSQGSGTEAFF. CDR3 in DNA: TGTGCCAGCAGTTTTTCCCAGGGGAGTGGCACTGAAGCTTTCTTT.

V gene TRBV19 combines with J gene TRBJ2-1; 9 bases align to TRBD1. V trimming: 8 bases; J trimming: 5 bases; junction bases outside the gene matches: 10. The germline CDR1 and CDR2 sequences are LNHDA and SQIVND (reference sequence). The length of the CDR3 is 15 residues. CDR3: CASFPGTGKDNEQFF. The CDR3 bases are TGTGCCAGTTTCCCCGGGACAGGGAAGGACAATGAGCAGTTCTTC.

The chain carries TRBV19 and TRBJ2-3, with TRBD2 identical over 12 bases. Germline CDR1 and CDR2: LNHDA and SQIVND (reference sequence). This CDR3 has 16 amino acids. J was trimmed by 3 bases and V by 4 bases; bases with no gene match: 5. CDR3 sequence: CASSTLLAGGTDTQYF. CDR3 DNA sequence: TGTGCCAGTAGTACCTTACTAGCGGGAGGAACAGATACGCAGTATTTT. Drawing the rest from reference TRBV19 and TRBJ2-3, the complete variable domain is DGGITQSPKYLFRKEGQNVTLSCEQNLNHDAMYWYRQDPGQGLRLIYYSQIVNDFQKGDIAEGYSVSREKKESFPLTVTSAQKNPTAFYLCASSTLLAGGTDTQYFGPGTRLTVL.

The chain is built from TRBV7-9 and TRBJ2-7, with D tentatively TRBD2 (6 bases). This CDR3 region has 15 residues. Between the trimmed V and J ends, which lost 4 bases and 6 bases, there was a span of 19 bases. Germline V gives CDR1 SEHNR, CDR2 FQNEAQ (reference sequence). CDR3 in amino acids: CASSSPGAPVGEQYF. The CDR3 DNA is TGTGCCAGCAGCTCTCCGGGAGCTCCCGTGGGCGAGCAGTACTTC.

This clone was observed many times. The chain is built from TRBV7-9 and TRBJ2-7; TRBD2 matches 10 bases. The length of the CDR3 is 15 residues. Germline loops: CDR1 SEHNR, CDR2 FQNEAQ (reference sequence). V lost 5 bases to trimming and J lost 1 base; unmatched junction nucleotides: 5. The CDR3 DNA reads TGTGCCAGCAGCCCGAGCGGGAGGGCTTCCTACGAGCAGTACTTC. This codes for CASSPSGRASYEQYF.

The chain combines TRBV12-5 with TRBJ1-5, with no clear D. From germline, CDR1 is LGHNT and CDR2 FRNRAP. Trimming took off 7 bases at V and 0 bases at J, with 13 bases between the two ends. The CDR3 runs to 15 residues. CDR3 sequence (DNA): TGTGCTAGTGCCCTGGGCGGGAATAGCAATCAGCCCCAGCATTTT. Amino acids: CASALGGNSNQPQHF. The whole variable domain, filled in from reference TRBV12-5 and TRBJ1-5, reads DARVTQTPRHKVTEMGQEVTMRCQPILGHNTVFWYRQTMMQGLELLAYFRNRAPLDDSGMPKDRFSAEMPDATLATLKIQPSEPRDSAVYFCASALGGNSNQPQHFGDGTRLSIL.